This T cell receptor (beta chain) was observed in a study of early T cells in non-severe SARS-CoV-2 infection. For the study at large: Chains were unpaired, as sequencing was done on bulk RNA from unsorted whole blood.

The junction had 8 bases not matched to a gene; V was cut back by 3 bases and J by 8 bases. CDR3 size: 15 residues. Germline V gene data show CDR1 as KGHSH and CDR2 as LQKENI. The table lists this clonotype with many counts. Its antigen remains unknown. Whole-study results and caveats: Matches to VDJdb favored anti-spike CD8 responses and missed private and CD4 specificities.

Unique molecular identifiers were affixed to single, distinct cDNA molecules. TCRdb reanalysed the 5' RACE reads using MiXCR and keeps one entry per CDR3 protein. This sample yields more than 90,000 distinct CDR3 sequences, of which approximately 11% are seen a single time; roughly 4.9% belongs to the top ten. The chain couples TRBV18 to TRBJ1-2, with TRBD1 matching over 11 bases. The sequenced sample consisted of whole blood. This TCR derives from an adult who was a healthcare worker with PCR-confirmed SARS-CoV-2 infection or an uninfected control (not recorded which). The CDR3 nucleotides read TGTGCCAGCTCACCCGCAGGACAGGGGGCCAACGGCTACACCTTC. This codes for CASSPAGQGANGYTF.